This T cell receptor (beta chain) was sequenced in a study of CD8 T cells in Susac syndrome. Broader study findings: It was acknowledged in the study that its TCR sequencing and HLA analysis involved a relatively small number of individuals.

Germline V lookup: CDR1 SGHTA, CDR2 FQGTGA. V lost 2 bases to trimming and J lost 10 bases, with 12 bases between them. CDR3 length equals 13 residues. Roughly 0.45 to 1 ug RNA was reverse transcribed with random hexamers. Multiplex PCR with immunoSEQ amplified the TCR beta CDR3 across 54 Vbeta and 13 Jbeta. TCRdb reprocessed the immunoSEQ multiplex PCR reads with MiXCR, giving one entry per CDR3 protein. This sample has under 350,000 distinct CDR3 sequences, with 90% to 95% found just once. This clonotype has more than one count but fewer than ten. No antigen is known for it. Blood CD8+ and CD4+ T cells underwent high-throughput TCR beta sequencing. The authors negatively isolated CD8+ and CD4+ T cells and FACS-enriched TEMRA cells.

This clonotype was obtained from a human donor with multiple sclerosis. The rearrangement links TRBV7-3 to TRBJ2-1, with D uncertain. The sample consisted of CD4+ T cells from PBMCs. The CDR3 loop is CASSLGVEGEQFF. CDR3 in DNA: TGTGCCAGCAGCTTAGGTGTAGAAGGGGAGCAGTTCTTC.